This T cell receptor beta chain comes out of a study of CD8+CD57+ T cells in acquired aplastic anemia. This clonotype came up a few times. TCR beta VDJ and CDR3 were profiled, and genomic DNA was the template. A single record per CDR3 protein comes from TCRdb applying MiXCR to the reads. The data contain approximately 190,000 distinct CDR3 sequences, less than 65% of them singletons. Germline V lookup: CDR1 SGHDT, CDR2 YYEEEE. Deletions cut 3 bases from V and 8 bases from J, with 14 bases between. This CDR3 is 13 amino acids long. Sample: sorted CD4+, CD8+, or CD8+CD57+ T cells (not recorded which) from PBMCs. This sequence was found in a human donor with severe aplastic anemia or a healthy control (not recorded which). The chain combines TRBV5-6 with TRBJ1-2; no clear D. This chain's CDR3 is CASSSFLNGGYTF. CDR3 coding DNA: TGTGCCAGCAGCTCCTTTCTCAACGGGGGCTACACCTTC.